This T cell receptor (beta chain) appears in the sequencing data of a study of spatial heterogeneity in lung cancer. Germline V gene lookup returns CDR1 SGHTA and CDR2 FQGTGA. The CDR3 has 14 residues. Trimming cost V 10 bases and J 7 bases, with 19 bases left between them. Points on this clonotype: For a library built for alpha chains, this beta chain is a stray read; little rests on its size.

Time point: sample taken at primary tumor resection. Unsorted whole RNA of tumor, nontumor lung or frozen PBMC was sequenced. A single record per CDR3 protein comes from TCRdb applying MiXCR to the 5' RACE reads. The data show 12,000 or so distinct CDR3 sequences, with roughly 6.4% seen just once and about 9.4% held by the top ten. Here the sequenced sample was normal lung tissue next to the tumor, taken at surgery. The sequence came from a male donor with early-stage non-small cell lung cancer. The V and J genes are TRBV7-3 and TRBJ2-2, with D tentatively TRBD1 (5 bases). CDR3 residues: CAINLGPEGGELFF. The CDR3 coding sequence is TGTGCCATCAACCTGGGGCCGGAAGGCGGGGAGCTGTTTTTT.